The 17 T cell receptor beta chains below were found in one sample sequenced in a study of blood T cell repertoires in COVID-19 (TCRdb year 2020). The library was produced with the immunoSEQ multiplex PCR assay. TCRdb stores this immuneACCESS table with in-frame sequences only. Part of the clones is absent; in the studies checked, under half of the shortfall reflects unresolved V genes, and no reason is known for the rest. The sample contains roughly 180,000 clones, roughly 85% of them found a single time. Together, the top ten hold over 9.5% of the sample. Sample: peripheral blood. The receptors come from a woman older than 75 with active or convalescent COVID-19.

In its sample, this clone was seen once. The chain uses TRBV5-1 and TRBJ1-4; perhaps TRBD1 as D (5 bases). V lost 5 bases, J lost 8 bases, and 16 bases lay in between. Germline-derived CDR1 and CDR2 are SGHRS and YFSETQ. The length of the CDR3 is 14 residues. The chain's CDR3 is CASSDPGIGEKLFF. CDR3 nucleotide sequence: TGCGCCAGCAGTGACCCAGGGATTGGGGAAAAACTGTTTTTT.

This clone was detected a few times. The rearrangement links TRBV18 to TRBJ1-2, with D possibly TRBD1 on 5 matching bases. The CDR3 extends over 17 amino acids. In germline, CDR1 is KGHSH, CDR2 LQKENI. V was shortened by 5 bases and J by 4 bases, with 23 bases between the two germline ends. CDR3 sequence reads: CASSALEQEMRGYGYTF. In DNA form, the CDR3 reads TGTGCCAGCTCAGCACTTGAACAGGAGATGCGGGGCTATGGCTACACCTTC.

The chain carries TRBV3-1 (or the pseudogene TRBV3-2) and TRBJ1-4; 11 bases fit TRBD1. Trimming removed 4 bases from V and 5 bases from J; junction bases left unmatched: 3. The CDR3 spans 15 residues. Per germline, CDR1 LGHDT and CDR2 YNNKEL (reference sequence). The CDR3, as DNA: TGTGCCAGCAGCCCAGGGACAGGGGGGAATGAAAAACTGTTTTTT. Encoded protein: CASSPGTGGNEKLFF.

The CDR3 protein is CASMTESEKLFF. The CDR3 nucleotides are TGTGCCAGCATGACGGAGAGTGAAAAACTGTTTTTT. The genes are TRBV2 and TRBJ1-4; D is unresolved. The germline CDR1 and CDR2 sequences are SNHLY and FYNNEI. V was shortened by 7 bases and J by 7 bases, with 10 bases between the two germline ends. The CDR3 consists of 12 residues.

The chain employs TRBV15 and TRBJ2-1, with D unclear. V was cut by 2 bases and J by 5 bases, with 4 bases left in between. The germline V gene has CDR1 LNHNV and CDR2 YYDKDF (reference sequence). The CDR3 has 12 amino acids. The DNA of the CDR3 is TGTGCCACCAGCAGAACAGACAATGAGCAGTTCTTC. Its translation is CATSRTDNEQFF.

The genes are TRBV2 and TRBJ1-5; D uncertain. The V end was cut by 0 bases, the J end by 5 bases, with 5 bases between. This CDR3 has 13 amino acids. The V gene's germline CDR1 is SNHLY and CDR2 FYNNEI. CDR3 loop: CASSEARDQPQHF. In DNA form, the CDR3 reads TGTGCCAGCAGTGAAGCGCGGGATCAGCCCCAGCATTTT.

This rearrangement joins TRBV7-8 to TRBJ1-3; maybe TRBD1 (6 bases). The CDR3 is 17 amino acids. Per the germline V gene, CDR1 is SGHVS and CDR2 is FQNEAQ. V dropped 1 base and J dropped 2 bases, with 15 bases sitting between them. The CDR3 sequence: CASSLDSQGEAGNTIYF. CDR3 in DNA: TGTGCCAGCAGCTTAGACTCACAGGGAGAAGCTGGAAACACCATATATTTT.

The J gene is TRBJ2-1, the V gene TRBV15; 9 bases map to TRBD1. CDR1 and CDR2 from the germline V gene are LNHNV and YYDKDF (reference sequence). Losses at the gene ends were 0 bases for V and 6 bases for J; bases not matched to a gene: 6. The CDR3 runs to 16 residues. CDR3 DNA: TGTGCCACCAGCAGAGAGGTACAGGGGGCAAGCAATGAGCAGTTCTTC. Its protein is CATSREVQGASNEQFF.

V gene TRBV3-1 (or the pseudogene TRBV3-2) combines with J gene TRBJ1-5; D unresolved. The CDR3 runs to 14 residues. CDR1 and CDR2 from the germline V gene are LGHDT and YNNKEL (reference sequence). V was shortened by 3 bases and J by 5 bases, with 11 bases between the two germline ends. In nucleotides, the CDR3 is TGTGCCAGCAGCCATAGCGGTTTAGATCAGCCCCAGCATTTT. This sequence encodes CASSHSGLDQPQHF.

This chain joins TRBV30 and TRBJ1-1, with D perhaps matching TRBD1 (5 bases). This CDR3 region has 13 residues. Germline V gives CDR1 GTSNPN, CDR2 SVGIG (reference sequence). With 2 bases removed from V and 5 bases from J, the gap between germline ends came to 12 bases. CDR3 coding DNA: TGTGCCTGGAGTCGGAGGGGTGGGACTGAAGCTTTCTTT. It encodes CAWSRRGGTEAFF.

The V call is TRBV19, the J call TRBJ2-3; 9 bases fit TRBD2. Germline V gene data show CDR1 as LNHDA and CDR2 as SQIVND (reference sequence). Germline trimming cut 8 bases from V and 0 bases from J; bases unmatched to any gene: 6. The CDR3 runs 15 residues. As DNA, the CDR3 is TGTGCCAGTGGATCACTAGCGGGCAGCACAGATACGCAGTATTTT. As protein: CASGSLAGSTDTQYF.

This clone has a handful of counts. The genes are TRBV5-1 and TRBJ2-5, with D perhaps matching TRBD2 (5 bases). The V end was cut by 4 bases, the J end by 3 bases, with 10 bases between. Looked up from germline, CDR1 is SGHRS and CDR2 is YFSETQ. The CDR3 extends over 13 amino acids. As DNA, the CDR3 is TGCGCCAGCAGCCGAGACGGGAAAGAGACCCAGTACTTC. Its translation: CASSRDGKETQYF. The variable domain in full, with the rest retrieved from reference TRBV5-1 and TRBJ2-5, is KAGVTQTPRYLIKTRGQQVTLSCSPISGHRSVSWYQQTPGQGLQFLFEYFSETQRNKGNFPGRFSGRQFSNSRSEMNVSTLELGDSALYLCASSRDGKETQYFGPGTRLLVL.

The V call is TRBV27, the J call TRBJ1-4; D is unclear. The CDR3 spans 16 residues. Deletions cut 5 bases from V and 2 bases from J, with 15 bases between. Germline CDR1 MNHEY, CDR2 SMNVEV (reference sequence). CDR3 amino acids: CASSTHSLGTNEKLFF. Written as DNA, the CDR3 is TGTGCCAGCAGTACACATTCCTTGGGCACTAATGAAAAACTGTTTTTT.

This clone appeared a single time. J is TRBJ2-1 and V is TRBV5-8, with D possibly TRBD1 on 5 matching bases. V dropped 8 bases and J dropped 5 bases, with 20 bases sitting between them. Germline assignment: CDR1 SGHTS and CDR2 YDEGEE. The CDR3 contains 15 residues. The CDR3 loop is CASPKSRVAHNEQFF. Written as DNA, the CDR3 is TGTGCCAGTCCCAAATCCAGGGTTGCCCACAATGAGCAGTTCTTC.

The V gene is TRBV28, the J gene TRBJ2-7; the match to TRBD1 covers 7 bases. Germline CDR1 reads MDHEN; CDR2 reads SYDVKM. The length of the CDR3 is 13 residues. The V and J ends lost 5 bases and 6 bases, in that order; junction bases with no gene match: 7. For the CDR3, the DNA is TGTGCCAGCAGTCCGTCCGGGACAGTCGAGCAGTACTTC. This sequence encodes CASSPSGTVEQYF.

The chain has TRBV11-1 and TRBJ2-1, with 7 bases that match TRBD2. Per germline, CDR1 SGHAT and CDR2 FQDESV (reference sequence). The CDR3 length is 14 residues. Trimming at V came to 10 bases and at J to 2 bases, leaving 8 bases not matched to a gene. The CDR3 region is CATTWGGAYNEQFF. The DNA for the CDR3 is TGTGCCACCACCTGGGGGGGAGCCTACAATGAGCAGTTCTTC.

The J gene is TRBJ2-1, the V gene TRBV11-2; TRBD2 aligns across 14 bases. V was pared by 1 base and J by 3 bases, with 5 bases of the junction left unmatched. The CDR3 has 18 amino acids. Per the germline V gene, CDR1 is SGHAT and CDR2 is FQNNGV. CDR3 in amino acids: CASSLGGLAGGHYNEQFF. The CDR3, as DNA: TGTGCCAGCAGCTTAGGCGGACTAGCGGGAGGCCACTACAATGAGCAGTTCTTC.